One sample yielded the 4 T cell receptor beta chains listed below, sequenced in a study of T cell repertoires in cytomegalovirus infection. TCRdb re-derived calls from the reads in MiXCR, one entry per CDR3 protein. The sample yields roughly 990,000 distinct CDR3 sequences, roughly 31% seen once. The antigens these receptors bind are not known. Sequencing used cultured CD8+ T cells from PBMCs, obtained from culture after CMV antigen stimulation. Source of these receptors: a human donor in good health (CMV status not recorded). Some clones in this sample may be carry-over from other donors' samples.

The chain carries TRBV24-1 and TRBJ2-3; D call uncertain. V lost 4 bases, J lost 4 bases, and 5 bases lay in between. CDR3 length: 12 residues. Germline CDR1 KGHDR, CDR2 SFDVKD. The CDR3 loop reads CATSENSDTQYF. CDR3 bases: TGTGCCACCAGTGAAAATTCAGATACGCAGTATTTT.

The V call is TRBV28, the J call TRBJ2-7, with 8 bases aligning to TRBD2. Germline V gene sequence: CDR1 MDHEN, CDR2 SYDVKM. V lost 5 bases and J lost 5; bases outside the gene matches: 8. CDR3 length: 14 residues. DNA of the CDR3: TGTGCCAGCAGTGCTAGCGGGCGGGCCAACGAGCAGTACGTC. Its protein product is CASSASGRANEQYV.

The rearrangement uses TRBV7-9 and TRBJ2-1; D is perhaps TRBD1 or TRBD2 (5 bases each). V dropped 1 base and J dropped 7 bases, with 11 bases sitting between them. CDR1 and CDR2 from the germline V gene are SEHNR and FQNEAQ (reference sequence). CDR3 length: 14 amino acids. CDR3 region: CASSLEARENEQFF. CDR3 coding DNA: TGTGCCAGCAGCTTAGAGGCCAGGGAGAATGAGCAGTTCTTC. Looking up the rest from reference TRBV7-9 and TRBJ2-1 gives the full variable domain: DTGVSQNPRHKITKRGQNVTFRCDPISEHNRLYWYRQTLGQGPEFLTYFQNEAQLEKSRLLSDRFSAERPKGSFSTLEIQRTEQGDSAMYLCASSLEARENEQFFGPGTRLTVL.

Details on this clonotype: The conserved final phenylalanine or tryptophan is absent from the CDR3, which likely points to a read error. This CDR3 reads CASSFPHASTYEQYL. The CDR3 DNA follows: TGTGCCAGCAGCTTCCCGCACGCGTCCACCTACGAGCAGTACCTC. The chain uses TRBV7-9 and TRBJ2-7; D call uncertain. CDR1 SEHNR and CDR2 FQNEAQ come from the germline V gene (reference sequence). V was clipped by 3 bases and J by 2 bases, with 14 bases between them. The CDR3 runs 15 residues.